Given below is one T cell receptor beta chain in context. The same CDR3 can be traced to other DNA sequences in this sample. CDR1 and CDR2 (germline): SGHRS, YFSETQ. This CDR3 has 14 residues. The V end was cut by 0 bases, the J end by 3 bases, with 6 bases between. The sample originates from a study of blood T cell repertoires in COVID-19. Clones were read by immunoSEQ multiplex PCR, and TCRdb kept only the in-frame ones, dropping some. The table lists 65,000 to 90,000 clones, 83% of them singletons. Sequencing was carried out using peripheral blood. The rearrangement links TRBV5-1 to TRBJ2-2; the D gene is possibly TRBD1 (6 bases). The sequence was collected from a woman older than 75 with acute or convalescent COVID-19. As DNA, the CDR3 is TGCGCCAGCAGCTTGGGACAGGACACCGGGGAGCTGTTTTTT. Its translation is CASSLGQDTGELFF.